This T cell receptor (beta chain) was captured by sequencing in a study of blood T cell repertoires in COVID-19. Study overall: COVID-19 samples, acute and convalescent, were from the United States, Italy and Spain.

On this clone itself: Additional DNA sequences in this sample encode the identical CDR3.

Germline V CDR1 and CDR2: MDHEN, SYDVKM. The V and J ends lost 2 bases and 2 bases respectively, with 6 bases between them. The CDR3 has 13 residues. In the original processing: Nucleated cell number was recorded as an estimate derived from reference gene primer amplification. The repertoire was sequenced with immunoSEQ multiplex PCR; TCRdb's copy has only in-frame clones and lacks some. V, J and clone size reflect that table, while D and trimming were determined from the DNA. The table lists 250,000 to 300,000 clones, more than 70% of them singletons, with 11% in the top ten. In Seattle, patients joined the study during active infection and were tracked longitudinally.

This sequence originates from a woman under 40 with COVID-19, enrolled during active disease. The chain carries TRBV28 and TRBJ1-2; a possible D gene is TRBD1 (5 bases). Material for sequencing was peripheral blood. The CDR3 nucleotides read TGTGCCAGCAGTTTAGACAGCAACTATGGCTACACCTTC. Translated: CASSLDSNYGYTF.